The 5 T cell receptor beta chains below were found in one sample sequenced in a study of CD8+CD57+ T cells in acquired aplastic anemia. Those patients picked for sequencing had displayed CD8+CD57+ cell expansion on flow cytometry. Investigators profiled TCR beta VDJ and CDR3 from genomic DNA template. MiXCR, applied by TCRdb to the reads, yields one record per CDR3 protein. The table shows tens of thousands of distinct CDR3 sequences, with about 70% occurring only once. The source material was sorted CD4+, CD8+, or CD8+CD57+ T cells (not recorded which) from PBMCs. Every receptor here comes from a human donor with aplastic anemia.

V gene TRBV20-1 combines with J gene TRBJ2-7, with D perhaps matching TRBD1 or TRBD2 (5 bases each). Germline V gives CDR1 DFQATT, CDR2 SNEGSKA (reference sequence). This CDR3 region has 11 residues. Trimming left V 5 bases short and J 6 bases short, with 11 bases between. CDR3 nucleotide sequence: TGCAGTGCTGTTCGGGGCCTCGAGCAGTACTTC. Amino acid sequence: CSAVRGLEQYF.

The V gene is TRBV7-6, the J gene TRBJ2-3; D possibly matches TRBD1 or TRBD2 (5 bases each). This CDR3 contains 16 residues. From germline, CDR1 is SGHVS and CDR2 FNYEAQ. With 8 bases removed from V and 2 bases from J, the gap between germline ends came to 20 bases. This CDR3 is CASGLSLAGATDTQYF. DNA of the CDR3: TGTGCCAGCGGCCTAAGCCTAGCTGGGGCCACAGATACGCAGTATTTT.

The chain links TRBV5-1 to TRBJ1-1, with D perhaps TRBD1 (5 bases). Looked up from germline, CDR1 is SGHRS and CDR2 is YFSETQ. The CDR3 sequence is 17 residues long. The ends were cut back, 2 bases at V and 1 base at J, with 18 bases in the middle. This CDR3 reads CASSFLGRQGANTEAFF. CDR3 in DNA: TGCGCCAGCAGCTTCCTAGGGCGCCAGGGAGCGAACACTGAAGCTTTCTTT.

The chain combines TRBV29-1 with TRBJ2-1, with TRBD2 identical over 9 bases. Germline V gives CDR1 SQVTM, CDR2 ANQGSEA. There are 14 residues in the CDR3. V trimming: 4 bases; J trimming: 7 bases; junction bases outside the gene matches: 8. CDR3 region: CSVAGSGSGNEQFF. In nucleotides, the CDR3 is TGCAGCGTTGCCGGTAGCGGGAGCGGGAATGAGCAGTTCTTC.

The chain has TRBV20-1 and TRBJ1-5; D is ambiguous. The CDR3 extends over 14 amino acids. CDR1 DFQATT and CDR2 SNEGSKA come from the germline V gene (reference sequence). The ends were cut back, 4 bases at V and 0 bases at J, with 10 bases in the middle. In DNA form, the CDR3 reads TGCAGTGCTATCGGGCTGACTAGCAATCAGCCCCAGCATTTT. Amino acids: CSAIGLTSNQPQHF.